A selection of T cell receptor beta chains follows, all from one sample in a study of blood T cell repertoires in COVID-19. Sequenced by immunoSEQ multiplex PCR; TCRdb stores in-frame clones only, minus some. The table lists under 300,000 clones, approximately 85% of them singletons. The sample consisted of PBMCs or T cells enriched from blood (not recorded which). The receptors derive from a woman younger than 45 who had recovered from COVID-19. The CDR3 runs from the conserved cysteine through the conserved F or W. The order of the fields is V gene, J gene, D gene, clone size, CDR3 DNA, CDR3 protein. The D gene is left open where the match is weak. Expanded clones are given a class, and other clones once, few, many or no size at all.

V gene: TRBV9; J gene: TRBJ1-6; D gene: -; clone size: -; CDR3 DNA: TGTGCCAGCAGCGTAAACGCTGGGTGGGCCGCACCCCTCCACTTT; CDR3 protein: CASSVNAGWAAPLHF
V gene: TRBV5-1; J gene: TRBJ2-3; D gene: -; clone size: once; CDR3 DNA: TGCGCCAGCAGCCTACATGGGGGGTGGGGCACAGATACGCAGTATTTT; CDR3 protein: CASSLHGGWGTDTQYF
V gene: TRBV27; J gene: TRBJ2-1; D gene: TRBD1; clone size: -; CDR3 DNA: TGTGCCAGCAGTTTAGGGTTGGGGACAGGGGGATACAATGAGCAGTTCTTC; CDR3 protein: CASSLGLGTGGYNEQFF
V gene: TRBV3-1/TRBV3-2; J gene: TRBJ2-5; D gene: TRBD2; clone size: -; CDR3 DNA: TGTGCCAGCAGCCCGGTACGGGGGGGCGGGACCCAGTACTTC; CDR3 protein: CASSPVRGGGTQYF
V gene: TRBV5-1; J gene: TRBJ2-7; D gene: TRBD2; clone size: -; CDR3 DNA: TGCGCCAGCAGCTTGGTAGCGGGGGAGACCTACGAGCAGTACTTC; CDR3 protein: CASSLVAGETYEQYF
V gene: TRBV5-8; J gene: TRBJ2-7; D gene: -; clone size: -; CDR3 DNA: TGTGCCAGCAGCTTGGCCGGGGGGCGCAACTCCTACGAGCAGTACTTC; CDR3 protein: CASSLAGGRNSYEQYF
V gene: TRBV7-3; J gene: TRBJ2-3; D gene: -; clone size: -; CDR3 DNA: TGTGCCAGCAGGATCCGAGCCTTCACAGATACGCAGTATTTT; CDR3 protein: CASRIRAFTDTQYF
V gene: TRBV4-1; J gene: TRBJ1-1; D gene: -; clone size: -; CDR3 DNA: TGCGCCAGCAGCCAGCCCCGCGGGGGCTTGAACACTGAAGCTTTCTTT; CDR3 protein: CASSQPRGGLNTEAFF
V gene: TRBV6-2/TRBV6-3; J gene: TRBJ2-1; D gene: -; clone size: -; CDR3 DNA: TGTGCCAGCAGTTACGACTCCAGCTCCTACAATGAGCAGTTCTTC; CDR3 protein: CASSYDSSSYNEQFF
V gene: TRBV6-5; J gene: TRBJ2-7; D gene: -; clone size: -; CDR3 DNA: TGTGCCAGCAGCAAGGGGGCGGGAGGTTCCTACGAGCAGTACTTC; CDR3 protein: CASSKGAGGSYEQYF
V gene: TRBV9; J gene: TRBJ2-7; D gene: -; clone size: -; CDR3 DNA: TGTGCCAGCAGCGTAACAGGAGCCTCCTACGAGCAGTACTTC; CDR3 protein: CASSVTGASYEQYF
V gene: TRBV5-1; J gene: TRBJ2-1; D gene: -; clone size: -; CDR3 DNA: TGCGCCAGCACGATGGGGGACAACAATGAGCAGTTCTTC; CDR3 protein: CASTMGDNNEQFF
V gene: TRBV9; J gene: TRBJ2-4; D gene: TRBD2; clone size: once; CDR3 DNA: TGTGCCAGCAGCGTAGCCCCCCGTCTGGGGGAGGGCAAAAACATTCAGTACTTC; CDR3 protein: CASSVAPRLGEGKNIQYF
V gene: TRBV14; J gene: TRBJ2-3; D gene: -; clone size: -; CDR3 DNA: TGTGCCAGCAGCCAAGTCGGAGATACGCAGTATTTT; CDR3 protein: CASSQVGDTQYF
V gene: TRBV5-1; J gene: TRBJ2-5; D gene: TRBD1; clone size: few; CDR3 DNA: TGCGCCAGCAGCCCCATCCTGGGGGACAGTTCCCAAGAGACCCAGTACTTC; CDR3 protein: CASSPILGDSSQETQYF
V gene: TRBV5-5; J gene: TRBJ1-2; D gene: -; clone size: few; CDR3 DNA: TGTGCCAGCAGCTTGGAGGGACAAAACTATGGCTACACCTTC; CDR3 protein: CASSLEGQNYGYTF
V gene: TRBV1; J gene: TRBJ1-1; D gene: -; clone size: -; CDR3 DNA: TGCACCAGCAGCCAAGATGGGGGGATAAGGAACACTGAAGCTTTCTTT; CDR3 protein: CTSSQDGGIRNTEAFF
V gene: TRBV20-1; J gene: TRBJ1-4; D gene: -; clone size: -; CDR3 DNA: TGCAGTGCTAGTGGCCCGGGGAGTCTTAATGAAAAACTGTTTTTT; CDR3 protein: CSASGPGSLNEKLFF
V gene: TRBV20-1; J gene: TRBJ1-2; D gene: -; clone size: -; CDR3 DNA: TGCAGTGCTAGAGGCGGGTATGGCTACACCTTC; CDR3 protein: CSARGGYGYTF
V gene: TRBV7-9; J gene: TRBJ1-1; D gene: TRBD1; clone size: -; CDR3 DNA: TGTGCCAGCAGCTTCGGTAGGGACAGACACACTGAAGCTTTCTTT; CDR3 protein: CASSFGRDRHTEAFF
V gene: TRBV6-5; J gene: TRBJ1-2; D gene: -; clone size: -; CDR3 DNA: TGTGCCAGCGAGAAGAGGGTGGCGGCATTTGGCTACACCTTC; CDR3 protein: CASEKRVAAFGYTF
V gene: TRBV18; J gene: TRBJ1-1; D gene: -; clone size: -; CDR3 DNA: TGTGCCAGCTCACCTAGACATATGAACACTGAAGCTTTCTTT; CDR3 protein: CASSPRHMNTEAFF
V gene: TRBV7-2; J gene: TRBJ2-5; D gene: -; clone size: -; CDR3 DNA: TGTGCCAGCAGCCTCGCCGGGGGTGGGGTAGAGACCCAGTACTTC; CDR3 protein: CASSLAGGGVETQYF
V gene: TRBV4-1; J gene: TRBJ1-4; D gene: -; clone size: -; CDR3 DNA: TGCGCCAGCAGCCAAGATGTTTGGGCGTTAAATGAAAAACTGTTTTTT; CDR3 protein: CASSQDVWALNEKLFF
V gene: TRBV3-1/TRBV3-2; J gene: TRBJ2-3; D gene: -; clone size: -; CDR3 DNA: TGTGCCAGCAGCCAGTACCTAGCGTACACAGATACGCAGTATTTT; CDR3 protein: CASSQYLAYTDTQYF
V gene: TRBV19; J gene: TRBJ1-1; D gene: -; clone size: -; CDR3 DNA: TGTGCCAGCCGCGGACTCACGAACACTGAAGCTTTCTTT; CDR3 protein: CASRGLTNTEAFF
V gene: TRBV27; J gene: TRBJ2-7; D gene: TRBD2; clone size: -; CDR3 DNA: TGTGCCAGCAGCCCCAGCGGGGGCAAATCCTACGAGCAGTACTTC; CDR3 protein: CASSPSGGKSYEQYF
V gene: TRBV27; J gene: TRBJ2-1; D gene: TRBD2; clone size: once; CDR3 DNA: TGTGCCAGCAGTTTTCCGACTAGCGGGGGAACCCATGAGCAGTTCTTC; CDR3 protein: CASSFPTSGGTHEQFF
V gene: TRBV2; J gene: TRBJ2-1; D gene: -; clone size: -; CDR3 DNA: TGTGCCAGTAACCTCGGGGATTACAATGAGCAGTTCTTC; CDR3 protein: CASNLGDYNEQFF
V gene: TRBV27; J gene: TRBJ2-3; D gene: -; clone size: once; CDR3 DNA: TGTGCCAGCAGTTTAGCCGGACTTTCTCTGACAGATACGCAGTATTTT; CDR3 protein: CASSLAGLSLTDTQYF
V gene: TRBV7-3; J gene: TRBJ2-1; D gene: TRBD1; clone size: -; CDR3 DNA: TGTGCCAGCAGCCCGAGAAGGACAGGCACCAATGAGCAGTTCTTC; CDR3 protein: CASSPRRTGTNEQFF
V gene: TRBV27; J gene: TRBJ2-5; D gene: -; clone size: -; CDR3 DNA: TGTGCCAGCAGGGGGAGTCAAGAGACCCAGTACTTC; CDR3 protein: CASRGSQETQYF
V gene: TRBV28; J gene: TRBJ2-7; D gene: -; clone size: -; CDR3 DNA: TGTGCCAGCATGGGCTCCGGGGGCTACGAGCAGTACTTC; CDR3 protein: CASMGSGGYEQYF
V gene: TRBV5-1; J gene: TRBJ2-1; D gene: TRBD2; clone size: -; CDR3 DNA: TGCGCCAGCAGCTTAATGCAGGCGGGAGATAATGAGCAGTTCTTC; CDR3 protein: CASSLMQAGDNEQFF
V gene: TRBV5-5; J gene: TRBJ2-7; D gene: -; clone size: -; CDR3 DNA: TGTGCCAGCAGCTTTAACAGACCCTACGAGCAGTACTTC; CDR3 protein: CASSFNRPYEQYF
V gene: TRBV18; J gene: TRBJ2-3; D gene: TRBD2; clone size: -; CDR3 DNA: TGTGCCAGCTCACCATTGGTAGCGGGGTTCGCAGATACGCAGTATTTT; CDR3 protein: CASSPLVAGFADTQYF
V gene: TRBV18; J gene: TRBJ1-1; D gene: -; clone size: -; CDR3 DNA: TGTGCCAGCTCACCGGCAGGGGTCGACACTGAAGCTTTCTTT; CDR3 protein: CASSPAGVDTEAFF
V gene: TRBV5-6; J gene: TRBJ1-5; D gene: -; clone size: -; CDR3 DNA: TGTGCCAGCAGCTTGCTCCGGGACACCAATCAGCCCCAGCATTTT; CDR3 protein: CASSLLRDTNQPQHF
V gene: TRBV7-8; J gene: TRBJ1-4; D gene: TRBD1; clone size: once; CDR3 DNA: TGTGCCAGCATCACTTGGGGGAGGGACCGGGACAGGGGGTCATTTCCCGCCGAAAAACTGTTTTTT; CDR3 protein: CASITWGRDRDRGSFPAEKLFF
V gene: TRBV24-1; J gene: TRBJ2-1; D gene: -; clone size: -; CDR3 DNA: TGTGCCACCAGTGATTTGGGGCTAGCGTTGGATGAGCAGTTCTTC; CDR3 protein: CATSDLGLALDEQFF
V gene: TRBV6-5; J gene: TRBJ1-3; D gene: -; clone size: -; CDR3 DNA: TGTGCCAGCAGGGGAGGAACTGGAAACACCATATATTTT; CDR3 protein: CASRGGTGNTIYF
V gene: TRBV24-1; J gene: TRBJ2-1; D gene: TRBD2; clone size: -; CDR3 DNA: TGTGCCACCAGTGACCCGAGCGGGAGGGCCTCCTACAATGAGCAGTTCTTC; CDR3 protein: CATSDPSGRASYNEQFF
V gene: TRBV28; J gene: TRBJ1-2; D gene: -; clone size: -; CDR3 DNA: TGTGCCAGCAGTTTTCCCGCCCGGACAGTTGGCTACACCTTC; CDR3 protein: CASSFPARTVGYTF
V gene: TRBV15; J gene: TRBJ2-7; D gene: TRBD1; clone size: few; CDR3 DNA: TGTGCCACCAGCAGGTCGACAGGGGGTTCCTACGAGCAGTACTTC; CDR3 protein: CATSRSTGGSYEQYF